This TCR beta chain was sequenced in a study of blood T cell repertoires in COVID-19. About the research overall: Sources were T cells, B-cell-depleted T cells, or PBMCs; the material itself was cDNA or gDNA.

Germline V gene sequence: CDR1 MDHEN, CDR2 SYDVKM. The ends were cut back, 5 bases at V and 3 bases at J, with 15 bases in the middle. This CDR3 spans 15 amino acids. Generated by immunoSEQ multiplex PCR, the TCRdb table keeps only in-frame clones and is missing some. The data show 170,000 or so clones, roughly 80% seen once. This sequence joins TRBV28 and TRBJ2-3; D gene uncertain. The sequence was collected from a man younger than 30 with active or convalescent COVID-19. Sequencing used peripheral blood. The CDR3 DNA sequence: TGTGCCAGCAGTGATGCCAGGCTCCAGACAGATACGCAGTATTTT. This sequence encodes CASSDARLQTDTQYF.